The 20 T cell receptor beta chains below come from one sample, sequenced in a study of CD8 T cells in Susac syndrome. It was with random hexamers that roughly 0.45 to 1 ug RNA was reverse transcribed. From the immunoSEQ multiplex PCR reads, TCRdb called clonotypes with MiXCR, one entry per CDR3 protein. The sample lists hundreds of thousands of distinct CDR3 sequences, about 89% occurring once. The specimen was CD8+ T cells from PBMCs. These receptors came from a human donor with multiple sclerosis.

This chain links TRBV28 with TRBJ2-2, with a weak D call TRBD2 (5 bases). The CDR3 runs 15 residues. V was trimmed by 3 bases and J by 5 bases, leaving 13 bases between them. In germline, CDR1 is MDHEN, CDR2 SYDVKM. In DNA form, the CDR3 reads TGTGCCAGCAGTTTTTTCGCTGGCGGGACCGGGGAGCTGTTTTTT. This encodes CASSFFAGGTGELFF. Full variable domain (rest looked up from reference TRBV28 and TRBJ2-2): DVKVTQSSRYLVKRTGEKVFLECVQDMDHENMFWYRQDPGLGLRLIYFSYDVKMKEKGDIPEGYSVSREKKERFSLILESASTNQTSMYLCASSFFAGGTGELFFGEGSRLTVL.

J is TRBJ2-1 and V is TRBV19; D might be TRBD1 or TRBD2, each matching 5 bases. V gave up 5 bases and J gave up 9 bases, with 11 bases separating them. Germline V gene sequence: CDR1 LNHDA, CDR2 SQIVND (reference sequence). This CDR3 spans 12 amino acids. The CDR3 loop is CASSLGAIEQFF. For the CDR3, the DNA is TGTGCCAGTAGTCTCGGGGCGATTGAGCAGTTCTTC.

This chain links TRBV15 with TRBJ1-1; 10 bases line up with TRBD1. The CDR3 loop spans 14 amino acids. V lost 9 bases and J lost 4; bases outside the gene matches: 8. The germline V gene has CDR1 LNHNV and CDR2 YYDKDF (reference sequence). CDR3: CATSRDRGVTEAFF. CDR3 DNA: TGTGCCACGAGCCGGGACAGGGGCGTCACTGAAGCTTTCTTT.

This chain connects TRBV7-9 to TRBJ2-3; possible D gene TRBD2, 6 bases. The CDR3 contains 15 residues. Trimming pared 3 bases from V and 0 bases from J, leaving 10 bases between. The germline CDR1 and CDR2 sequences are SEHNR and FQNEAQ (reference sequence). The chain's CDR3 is CASSFLSGSTDTQYF. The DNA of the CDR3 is TGTGCCAGCAGCTTCCTTAGCGGAAGCACAGATACGCAGTATTTT.

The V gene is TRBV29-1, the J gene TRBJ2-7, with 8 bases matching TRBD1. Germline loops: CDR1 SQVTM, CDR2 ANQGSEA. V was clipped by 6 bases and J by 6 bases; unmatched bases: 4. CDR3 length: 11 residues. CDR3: CSVPGQGEQYF. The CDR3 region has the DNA TGCAGCGTCCCCGGACAGGGCGAGCAGTACTTC.

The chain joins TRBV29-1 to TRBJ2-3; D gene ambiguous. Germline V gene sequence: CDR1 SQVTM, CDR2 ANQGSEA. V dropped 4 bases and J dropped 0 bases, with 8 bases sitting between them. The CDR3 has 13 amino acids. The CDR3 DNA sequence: TGCAGCGTTGTACGCTTAAGCACAGATACGCAGTATTTT. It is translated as CSVVRLSTDTQYF.

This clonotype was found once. The CDR3 coding sequence is TGCAGTGCTAGTCCGGTAATATACGAGCAGTACTTC. Translated, it gives CSASPVIYEQYF. The chain has TRBV20-1 and TRBJ2-7, with D unclear. Germline V CDR1 and CDR2: DFQATT, SNEGSKA (reference sequence). The CDR3 extends over 12 amino acids. V was cut by 3 bases and J by 4 bases, with 10 bases left in between.

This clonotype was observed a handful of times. The CDR3 nucleotides read TGTGCCAGCAGCCCGAGAGGCGGACAGCACGAAAGCCACTTT. This codes for CASSPRGGQHESHF. V is TRBV6-1 and J is TRBJ1-6; perhaps TRBD1 as D (6 bases). The CDR3 extends over 14 amino acids. Trimming stripped 6 bases from V and 18 bases from J, with 24 bases between. CDR1 MNHNS and CDR2 SASEGT come from the germline V gene.

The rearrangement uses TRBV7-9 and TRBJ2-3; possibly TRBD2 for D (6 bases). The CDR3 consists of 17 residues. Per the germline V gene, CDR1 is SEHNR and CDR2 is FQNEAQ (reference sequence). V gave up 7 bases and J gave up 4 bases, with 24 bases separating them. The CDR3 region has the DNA TGTGCCAGCATCAAACCTCGGGGTAGCGGACCCGCAGATACGCAGTATTTT. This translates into CASIKPRGSGPADTQYF.

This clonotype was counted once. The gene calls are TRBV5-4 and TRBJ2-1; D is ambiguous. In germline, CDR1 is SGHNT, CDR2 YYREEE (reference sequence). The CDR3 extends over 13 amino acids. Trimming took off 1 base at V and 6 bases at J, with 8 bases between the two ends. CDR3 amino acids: CASSLNGANEQFF. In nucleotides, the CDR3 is TGTGCCAGCAGCTTGAACGGCGCCAATGAGCAGTTCTTC.

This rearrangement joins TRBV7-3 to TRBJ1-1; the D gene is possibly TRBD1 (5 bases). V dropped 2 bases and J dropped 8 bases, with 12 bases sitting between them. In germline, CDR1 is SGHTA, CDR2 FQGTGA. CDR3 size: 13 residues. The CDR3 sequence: CASSLSTGGEAFF. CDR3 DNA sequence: TGTGCCAGCAGCTTATCTACAGGCGGGGAAGCTTTCTTT.

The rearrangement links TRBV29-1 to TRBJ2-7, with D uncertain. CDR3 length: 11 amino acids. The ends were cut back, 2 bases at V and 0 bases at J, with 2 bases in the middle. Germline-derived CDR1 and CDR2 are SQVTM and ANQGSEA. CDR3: CSVETSYEQYF. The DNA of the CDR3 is TGCAGCGTTGAAACCTCCTACGAGCAGTACTTC.

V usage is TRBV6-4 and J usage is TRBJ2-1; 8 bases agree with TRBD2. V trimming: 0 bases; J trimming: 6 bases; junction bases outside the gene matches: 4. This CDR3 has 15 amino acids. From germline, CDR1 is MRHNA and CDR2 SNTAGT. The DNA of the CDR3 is TGTGCCAGCAGTGACTCGAGTAGCGGGGTCAATGAGCAGTTCTTC. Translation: CASSDSSSGVNEQFF.

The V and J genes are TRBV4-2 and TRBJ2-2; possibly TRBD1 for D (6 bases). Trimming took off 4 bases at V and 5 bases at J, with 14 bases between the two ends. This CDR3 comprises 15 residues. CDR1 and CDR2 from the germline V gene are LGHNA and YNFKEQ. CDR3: CASSLRDTLTGELFF. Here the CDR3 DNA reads TGTGCCAGCAGCCTCCGGGACACTCTAACCGGGGAGCTGTTTTTT.

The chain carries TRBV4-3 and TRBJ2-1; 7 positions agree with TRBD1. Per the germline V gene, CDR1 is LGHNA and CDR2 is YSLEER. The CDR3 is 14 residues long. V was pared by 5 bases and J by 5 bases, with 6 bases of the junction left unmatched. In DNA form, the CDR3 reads TGCGCCAGCAGCAAATCCGGGACAGACAATGAGCAGTTCTTC. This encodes CASSKSGTDNEQFF.

CDR3: CASSPPDLGAGYTF. CDR3 bases: TGTGCCAGCAGTCCCCCGGACCTGGGGGCTGGCTACACCTTC. This chain connects TRBV27 to TRBJ1-2; the D gene is possibly TRBD1 (6 bases). The V gene's germline CDR1 is MNHEY and CDR2 SMNVEV (reference sequence). Trimming cost V 5 bases and J 7 bases, with 17 bases left between them. This CDR3 contains 14 residues.

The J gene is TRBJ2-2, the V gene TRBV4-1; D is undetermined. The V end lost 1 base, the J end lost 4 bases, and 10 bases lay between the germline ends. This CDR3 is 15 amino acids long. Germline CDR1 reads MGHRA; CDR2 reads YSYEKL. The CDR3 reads CASSQVPTTTGELFF. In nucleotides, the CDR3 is TGCGCCAGCAGCCAAGTACCGACAACCACCGGGGAGCTGTTTTTT.

CDR3 in DNA: TGCGCCAGCAACCCGGACGTCTTTGGCGGCACTGAAGCTTTCTTT. This encodes CASNPDVFGGTEAFF. This chain links TRBV5-1 with TRBJ1-1; D uncertain. CDR1 and CDR2 from the germline V gene are SGHRS and YFSETQ. Trimming shortened V by 6 bases and J by 4 bases, and 19 bases separated the two germline ends. This CDR3 spans 15 amino acids.

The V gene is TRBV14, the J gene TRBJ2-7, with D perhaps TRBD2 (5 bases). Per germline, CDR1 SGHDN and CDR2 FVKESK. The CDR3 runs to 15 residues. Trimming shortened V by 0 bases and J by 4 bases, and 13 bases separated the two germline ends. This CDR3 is CASSQDIGGFYEQYF. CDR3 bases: TGTGCCAGCAGCCAAGATATCGGAGGATTTTACGAGCAGTACTTC.

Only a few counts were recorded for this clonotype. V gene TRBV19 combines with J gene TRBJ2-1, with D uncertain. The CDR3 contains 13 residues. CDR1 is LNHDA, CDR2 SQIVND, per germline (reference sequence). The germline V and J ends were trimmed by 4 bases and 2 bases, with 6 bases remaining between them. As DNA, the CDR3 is TGTGCCAGTAGTAGCGGCGCCTACAATGAGCAGTTCTTC. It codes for CASSSGAYNEQFF.